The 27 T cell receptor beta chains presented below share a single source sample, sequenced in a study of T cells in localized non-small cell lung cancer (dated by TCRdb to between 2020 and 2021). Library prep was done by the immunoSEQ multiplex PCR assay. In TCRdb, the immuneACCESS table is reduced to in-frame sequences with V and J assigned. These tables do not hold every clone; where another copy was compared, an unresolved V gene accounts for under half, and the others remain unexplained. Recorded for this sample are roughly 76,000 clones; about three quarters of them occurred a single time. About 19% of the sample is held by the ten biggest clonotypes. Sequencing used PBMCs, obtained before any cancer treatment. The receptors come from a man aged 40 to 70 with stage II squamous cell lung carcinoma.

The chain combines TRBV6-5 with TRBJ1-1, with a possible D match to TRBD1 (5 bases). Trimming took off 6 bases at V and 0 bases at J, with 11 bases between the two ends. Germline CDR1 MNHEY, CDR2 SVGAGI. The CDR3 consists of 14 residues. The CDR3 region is CASRGEGLNTEAFF. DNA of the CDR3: TGTGCCAGCAGGGGGGAGGGGTTGAACACTGAAGCTTTCTTT.

DNA of the CDR3: TGTGCCAGCAGCTTAGGTCGTGGTAGGGGAGAAGCTGGAAACACCATATATTTT. It yields the protein CASSLGRGRGEAGNTIYF. The rearrangement links TRBV7-9 to TRBJ1-3, with D possibly matching TRBD1 (5 bases). The CDR3 consists of 18 residues. In germline, CDR1 is SEHNR, CDR2 FQNEAQ (reference sequence). V was shortened by 1 base and J by 2 bases, with 18 bases between the two germline ends.

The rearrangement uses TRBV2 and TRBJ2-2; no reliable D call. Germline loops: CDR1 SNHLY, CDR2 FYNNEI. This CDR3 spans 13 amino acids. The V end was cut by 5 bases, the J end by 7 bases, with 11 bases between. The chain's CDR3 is CASSPRSVGELFF. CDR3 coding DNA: TGTGCCAGCAGTCCTAGGTCGGTCGGGGAGCTGTTTTTT.

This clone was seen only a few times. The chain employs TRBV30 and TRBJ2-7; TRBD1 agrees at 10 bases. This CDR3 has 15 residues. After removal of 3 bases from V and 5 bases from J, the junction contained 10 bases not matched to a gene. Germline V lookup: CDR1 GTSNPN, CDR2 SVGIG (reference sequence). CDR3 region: CAWRQMGQGSNEQYF. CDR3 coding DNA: TGTGCCTGGAGGCAAATGGGACAGGGGAGCAACGAGCAGTACTTC.

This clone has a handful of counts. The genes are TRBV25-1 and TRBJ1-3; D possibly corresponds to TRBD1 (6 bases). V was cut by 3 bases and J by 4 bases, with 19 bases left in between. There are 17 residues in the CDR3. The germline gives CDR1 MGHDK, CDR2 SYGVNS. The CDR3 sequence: CASSDQTLTGPGNTIYF. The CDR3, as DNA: TGTGCCAGCAGTGACCAAACCTTGACAGGACCGGGAAACACCATATATTTT. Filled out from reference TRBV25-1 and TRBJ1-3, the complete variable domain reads EADIYQTPRYLVIGTGKKITLECSQTMGHDKMYWYQQDPGMELHLIHYSYGVNSTEKGDLSSESTVSRIRTEHFPLTLESARPSHTSQYLCASSDQTLTGPGNTIYFGEGSWLTVV.

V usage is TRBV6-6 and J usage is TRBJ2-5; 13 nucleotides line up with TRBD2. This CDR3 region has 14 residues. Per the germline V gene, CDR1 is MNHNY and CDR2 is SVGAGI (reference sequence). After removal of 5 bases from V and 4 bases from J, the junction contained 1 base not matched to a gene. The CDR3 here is CASSTSGRAETQYF. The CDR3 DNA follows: TGTGCCAGCAGTACTAGCGGGAGGGCAGAGACCCAGTACTTC.

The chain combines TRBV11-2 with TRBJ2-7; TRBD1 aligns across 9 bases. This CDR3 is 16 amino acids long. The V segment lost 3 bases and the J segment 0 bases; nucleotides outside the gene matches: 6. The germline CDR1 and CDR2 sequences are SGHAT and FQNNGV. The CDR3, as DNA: TGTGCCAGCAGCTTGGCCGGACAGGGGAGCTCCTACGAGCAGTACTTC. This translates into CASSLAGQGSSYEQYF.

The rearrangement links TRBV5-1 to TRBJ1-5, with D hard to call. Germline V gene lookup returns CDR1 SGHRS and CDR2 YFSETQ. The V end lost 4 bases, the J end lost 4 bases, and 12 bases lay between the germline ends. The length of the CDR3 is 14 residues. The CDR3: CASSPGVGNQPQHF. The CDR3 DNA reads TGCGCCAGCAGCCCCGGGGTAGGGAATCAGCCCCAGCATTTT.

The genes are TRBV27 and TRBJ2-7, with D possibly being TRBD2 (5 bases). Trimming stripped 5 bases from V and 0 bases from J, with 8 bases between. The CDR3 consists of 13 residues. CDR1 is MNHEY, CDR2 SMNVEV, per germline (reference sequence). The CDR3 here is CASSPGGSYEQYF. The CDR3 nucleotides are TGTGCCAGCAGTCCAGGAGGCTCCTACGAGCAGTACTTC.

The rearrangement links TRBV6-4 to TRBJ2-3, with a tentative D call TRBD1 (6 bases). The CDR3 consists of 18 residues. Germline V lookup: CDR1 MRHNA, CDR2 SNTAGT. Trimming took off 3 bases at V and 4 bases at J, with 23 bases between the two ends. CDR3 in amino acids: CASSDTSWGRYSADTQYF. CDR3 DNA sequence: TGTGCCAGCAGTGATACCTCGTGGGGGCGGTATAGCGCAGATACGCAGTATTTT.

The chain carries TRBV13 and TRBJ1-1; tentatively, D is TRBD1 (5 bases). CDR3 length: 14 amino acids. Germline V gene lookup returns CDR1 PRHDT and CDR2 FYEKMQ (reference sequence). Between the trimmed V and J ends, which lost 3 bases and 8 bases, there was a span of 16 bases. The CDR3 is CASSLGTRSGEAFF. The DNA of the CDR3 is TGTGCCAGCAGCTTGGGGACGCGGTCCGGGGAAGCTTTCTTT.

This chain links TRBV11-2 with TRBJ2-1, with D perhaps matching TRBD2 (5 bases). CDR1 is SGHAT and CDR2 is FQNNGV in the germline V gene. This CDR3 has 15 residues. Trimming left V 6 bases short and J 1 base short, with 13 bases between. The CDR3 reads CASRDWLKSYNEQFF. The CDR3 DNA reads TGTGCCAGCAGGGACTGGTTAAAGTCCTACAATGAGCAGTTCTTC.

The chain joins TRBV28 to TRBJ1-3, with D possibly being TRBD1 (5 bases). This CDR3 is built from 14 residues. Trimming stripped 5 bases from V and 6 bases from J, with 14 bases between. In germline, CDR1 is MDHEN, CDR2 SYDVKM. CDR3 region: CASSPDRHVNTIYF. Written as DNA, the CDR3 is TGTGCCAGCAGTCCCGACAGACACGTAAACACCATATATTTT.

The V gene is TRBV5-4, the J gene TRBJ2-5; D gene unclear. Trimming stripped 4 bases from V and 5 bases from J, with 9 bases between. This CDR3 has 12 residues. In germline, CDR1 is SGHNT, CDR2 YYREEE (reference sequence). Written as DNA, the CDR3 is TGTGCCAGCAGCAGCCCCGGGGAGACCCAGTACTTC. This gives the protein CASSSPGETQYF.

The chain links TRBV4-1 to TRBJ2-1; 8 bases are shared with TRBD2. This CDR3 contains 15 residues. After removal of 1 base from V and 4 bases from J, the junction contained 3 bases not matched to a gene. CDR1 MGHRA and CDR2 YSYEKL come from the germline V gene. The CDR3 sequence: CASSQGPGGYNEQFF. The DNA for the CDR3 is TGCGCCAGCAGCCAAGGGCCGGGGGGGTACAATGAGCAGTTCTTC.

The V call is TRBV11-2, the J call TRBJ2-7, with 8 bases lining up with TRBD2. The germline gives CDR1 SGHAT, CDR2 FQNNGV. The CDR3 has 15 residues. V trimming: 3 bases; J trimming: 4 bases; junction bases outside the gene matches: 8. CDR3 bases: TGTGCCAGCAGCTTGGGAACGGGGGGGATTTACGAGCAGTACTTC. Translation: CASSLGTGGIYEQYF.

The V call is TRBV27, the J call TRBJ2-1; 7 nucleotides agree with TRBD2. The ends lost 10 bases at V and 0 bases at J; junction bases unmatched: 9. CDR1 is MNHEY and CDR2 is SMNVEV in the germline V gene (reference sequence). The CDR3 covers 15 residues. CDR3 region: CATHSGRRSYNEQFF. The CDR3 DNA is TGTGCCACCCATAGCGGGCGACGCTCCTACAATGAGCAGTTCTTC.

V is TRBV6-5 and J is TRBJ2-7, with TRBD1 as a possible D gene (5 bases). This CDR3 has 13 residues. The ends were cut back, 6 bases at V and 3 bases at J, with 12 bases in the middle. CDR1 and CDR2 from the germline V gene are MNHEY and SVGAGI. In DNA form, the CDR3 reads TGTGCCAGCAGCAGAGGACATTACTACGAGCAGTACTTC. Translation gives CASSRGHYYEQYF.

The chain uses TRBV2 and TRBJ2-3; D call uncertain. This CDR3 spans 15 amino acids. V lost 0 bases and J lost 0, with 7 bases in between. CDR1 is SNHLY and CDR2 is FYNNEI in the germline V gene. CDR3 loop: CASSEARRSTDTQYF. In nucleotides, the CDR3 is TGTGCCAGCAGTGAAGCAAGGCGGAGCACAGATACGCAGTATTTT.

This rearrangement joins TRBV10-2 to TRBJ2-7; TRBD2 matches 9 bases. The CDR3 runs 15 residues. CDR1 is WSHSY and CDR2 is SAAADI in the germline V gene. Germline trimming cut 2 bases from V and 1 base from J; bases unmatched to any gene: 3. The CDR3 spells CASSERLAGSYEQYF. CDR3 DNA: TGCGCCAGCAGTGAGCGTCTAGCGGGGTCCTACGAGCAGTACTTC.

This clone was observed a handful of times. CDR3 sequence: CARQSLMLNYEQYF. In nucleotides, the CDR3 is TGTGCCAGACAGTCTCTCATGCTTAACTACGAGCAGTACTTC. The V gene is TRBV21-1, the J gene TRBJ2-7; TRBD1 was called by the table and not checked on the DNA. TRBV21-1 corresponds to a pseudogene. CDR3 length: 14 residues.

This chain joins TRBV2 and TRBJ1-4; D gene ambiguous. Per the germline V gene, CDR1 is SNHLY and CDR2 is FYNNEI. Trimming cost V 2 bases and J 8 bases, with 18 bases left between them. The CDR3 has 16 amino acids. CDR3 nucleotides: TGTGCCAGCAGTGAAAACTCGGGCCCCTCAGCAGAAAAACTGTTTTTT. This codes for CASSENSGPSAEKLFF.

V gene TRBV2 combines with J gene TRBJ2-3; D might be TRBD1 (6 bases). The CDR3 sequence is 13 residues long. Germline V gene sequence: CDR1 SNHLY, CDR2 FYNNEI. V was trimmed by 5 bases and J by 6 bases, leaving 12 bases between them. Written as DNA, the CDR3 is TGTGCCAGCAGTTACAGGGTAGCGGATACGCAGTATTTT. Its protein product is CASSYRVADTQYF.

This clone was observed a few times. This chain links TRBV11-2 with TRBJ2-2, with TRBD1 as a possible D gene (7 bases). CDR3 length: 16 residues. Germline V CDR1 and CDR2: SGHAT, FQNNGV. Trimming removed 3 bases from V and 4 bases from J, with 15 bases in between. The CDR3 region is CASSFFYRGGTGELFF. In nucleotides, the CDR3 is TGTGCCAGCAGCTTTTTCTACAGGGGAGGCACCGGGGAGCTGTTTTTT.

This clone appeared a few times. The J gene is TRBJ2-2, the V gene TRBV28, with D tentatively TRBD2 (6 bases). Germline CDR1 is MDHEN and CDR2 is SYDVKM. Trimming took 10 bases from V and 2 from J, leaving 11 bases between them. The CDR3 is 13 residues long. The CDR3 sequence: CATWTTNTGELFF. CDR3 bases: TGTGCCACCTGGACTACCAACACCGGGGAGCTGTTTTTT.

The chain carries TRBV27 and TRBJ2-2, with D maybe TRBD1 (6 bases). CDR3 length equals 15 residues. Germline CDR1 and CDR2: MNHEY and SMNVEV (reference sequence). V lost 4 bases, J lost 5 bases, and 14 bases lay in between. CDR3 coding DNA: TGTGCCAGCAGTTCAGTGACAGGATGGACCGGGGAGCTGTTTTTT. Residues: CASSSVTGWTGELFF.

Written as DNA, the CDR3 is TGTGCCACCAGCGAAGAGGAGGACAGCTCCTACAATGAGCAGTTCTTC. This codes for CATSEEEDSSYNEQFF. This chain joins TRBV15 and TRBJ2-1; TRBD1 is a possible D gene (6 bases). This CDR3 has 16 amino acids. Between the trimmed V and J ends, which lost 5 bases and 0 bases, there was a span of 14 bases. Looked up from germline, CDR1 is LNHNV and CDR2 is YYDKDF (reference sequence).